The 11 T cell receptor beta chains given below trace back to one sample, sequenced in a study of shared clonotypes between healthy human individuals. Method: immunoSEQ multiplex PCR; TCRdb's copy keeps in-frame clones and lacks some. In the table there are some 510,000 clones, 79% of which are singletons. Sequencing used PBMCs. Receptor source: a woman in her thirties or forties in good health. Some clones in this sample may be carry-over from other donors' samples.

This CDR3 reads CASWKGAGETQYF. CDR3 sequence (DNA): TGTGCCAGCTGGAAGGGGGCGGGCGAGACCCAGTACTTC. The chain recombines TRBV27 with TRBJ2-5; 7 positions agree with TRBD1. CDR1 and CDR2 from the germline V gene are MNHEY and SMNVEV (reference sequence). With 8 bases clipped from V and 5 bases from J, the junction kept 8 bases outside the gene matches. The CDR3 runs to 13 residues.

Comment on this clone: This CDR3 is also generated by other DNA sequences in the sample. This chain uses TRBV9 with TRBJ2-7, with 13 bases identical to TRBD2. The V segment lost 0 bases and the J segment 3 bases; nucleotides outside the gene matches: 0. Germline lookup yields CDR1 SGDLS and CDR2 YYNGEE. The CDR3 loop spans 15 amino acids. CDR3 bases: TGTGCCAGCAGCGTAGGGACTAGCGGGAGCTACGAGCAGTACTTC. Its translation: CASSVGTSGSYEQYF.

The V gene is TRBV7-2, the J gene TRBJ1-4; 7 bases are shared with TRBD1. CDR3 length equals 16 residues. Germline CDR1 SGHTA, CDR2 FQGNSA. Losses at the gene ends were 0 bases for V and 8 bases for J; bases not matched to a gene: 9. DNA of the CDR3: TGTGCCAGCAGCTTAGCGCCGCAGGGGGTAGCGGAAAAACTGTTTTTT. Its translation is CASSLAPQGVAEKLFF.

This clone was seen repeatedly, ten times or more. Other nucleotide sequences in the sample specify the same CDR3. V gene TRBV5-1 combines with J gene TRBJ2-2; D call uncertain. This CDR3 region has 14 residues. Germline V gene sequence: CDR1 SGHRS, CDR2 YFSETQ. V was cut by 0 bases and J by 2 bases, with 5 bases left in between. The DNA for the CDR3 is TGCGCCAGCAGCTTGGTAGGAAACACCGGGGAGCTGTTTTTT. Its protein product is CASSLVGNTGELFF.

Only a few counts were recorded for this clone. CDR3 sequence (DNA): TGTGCCAGCAGCCCAGGGGCGGGGGCTAGAAACATTCAGTACTTC. It codes for CASSPGAGARNIQYF. This rearrangement joins TRBV5-6 to TRBJ2-4, with D possibly matching TRBD2 (7 bases). Germline V CDR1 and CDR2: SGHDT, YYEEEE. The CDR3 contains 15 residues. The V and J ends lost 4 bases and 6 bases respectively, with 17 bases between them.

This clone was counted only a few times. The CDR3, as DNA: TGTGCCAGCAGTGAAGGGTGGGAGTCCTACGAGCAGTACTTC. This translates into CASSEGWESYEQYF. The rearrangement joins TRBV6-1 to TRBJ2-7; a possible D gene is TRBD2 (5 bases). Between the trimmed V and J ends, which lost 1 base and 1 base, there was a span of 8 bases. CDR1 is MNHNS and CDR2 is SASEGT in the germline V gene. The CDR3 spans 14 residues.

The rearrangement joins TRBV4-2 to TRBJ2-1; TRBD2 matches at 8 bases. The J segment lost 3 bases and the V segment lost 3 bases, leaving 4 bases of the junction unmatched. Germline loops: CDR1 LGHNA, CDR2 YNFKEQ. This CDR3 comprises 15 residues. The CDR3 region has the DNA TGTGCCAGCAGCCAGGGAGCGGGAGTCTACAATGAGCAGTTCTTC. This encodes CASSQGAGVYNEQFF.

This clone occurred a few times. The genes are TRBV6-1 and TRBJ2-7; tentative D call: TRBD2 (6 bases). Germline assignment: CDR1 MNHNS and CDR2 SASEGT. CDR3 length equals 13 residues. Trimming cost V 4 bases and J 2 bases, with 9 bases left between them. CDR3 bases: TGTGCCAGCAGTGCGGGGGAAACCTACGAGCAGTACTTC. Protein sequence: CASSAGETYEQYF.

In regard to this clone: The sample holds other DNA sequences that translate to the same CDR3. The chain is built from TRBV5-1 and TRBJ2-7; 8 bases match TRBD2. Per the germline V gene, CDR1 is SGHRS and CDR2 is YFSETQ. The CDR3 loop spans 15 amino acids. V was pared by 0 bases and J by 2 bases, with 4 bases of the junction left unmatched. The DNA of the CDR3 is TGCGCCAGCAGCTTGGCCTTAGCGGGGACCTACGAGCAGTACTTC. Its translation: CASSLALAGTYEQYF.

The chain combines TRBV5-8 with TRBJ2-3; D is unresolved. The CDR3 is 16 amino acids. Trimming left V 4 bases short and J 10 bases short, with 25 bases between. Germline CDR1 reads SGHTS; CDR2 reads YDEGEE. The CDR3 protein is CASSPVGSARPHAQYF. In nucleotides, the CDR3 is TGTGCCAGCAGCCCGGTTGGCAGTGCCCGGCCTCATGCGCAGTATTTT.

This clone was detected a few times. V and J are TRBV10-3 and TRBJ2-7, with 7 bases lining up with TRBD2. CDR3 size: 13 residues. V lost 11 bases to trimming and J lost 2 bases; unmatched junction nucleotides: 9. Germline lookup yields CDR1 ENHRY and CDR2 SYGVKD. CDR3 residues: CAAQDGLAYEQYF. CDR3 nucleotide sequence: TGTGCCGCCCAGGACGGACTAGCCTACGAGCAGTACTTC.